The clone carrying this TCR beta chain occurred a few times. As yet, its antigen is unknown. KT2, a clone with a known TCR, was spiked into unfractionated PBMC. Fixed numbers of PBMC received varying amounts of KT2 cells. Each cDNA got a UMI-containing oligo ligated at its 3' end. An equimolar mix of RC1.1 and RC1.2 primed the beta chain across TRBC1 and TRBC2. TCRdb recomputed calls from the UMI-ligation and nested PCR reads with MiXCR, one row per CDR3 protein. The data contain some 48,000 distinct CDR3 sequences, 11% of them singletons. These data come from a study of quantifying T cell responses using KT2 cells. As for the study in general: cDNA was made from DNase-treated RNA using alpha and beta constant primers.

The germline V gene has CDR1 MNHEY and CDR2 SVGEGT. Trimming left V 2 bases short and J 6 bases short, with 15 bases between. The CDR3 runs 15 residues. Findings and limits, study-wide: Very high KT2 spike-in numbers caused saturation in KT2 sequence detection.

The chain carries TRBV6-2 or TRBV6-3 and TRBJ2-3; D might be TRBD2 (6 bases). The specimen sequenced was PBMCs spiked with cells of the T cell clone KT2. The sequence was obtained from a human donor. CDR3 sequence reads: CASSYRGVDVDTQYF. The CDR3 coding sequence is TGTGCCAGCAGTTACCGCGGGGTGGATGTGGATACGCAGTATTTT.